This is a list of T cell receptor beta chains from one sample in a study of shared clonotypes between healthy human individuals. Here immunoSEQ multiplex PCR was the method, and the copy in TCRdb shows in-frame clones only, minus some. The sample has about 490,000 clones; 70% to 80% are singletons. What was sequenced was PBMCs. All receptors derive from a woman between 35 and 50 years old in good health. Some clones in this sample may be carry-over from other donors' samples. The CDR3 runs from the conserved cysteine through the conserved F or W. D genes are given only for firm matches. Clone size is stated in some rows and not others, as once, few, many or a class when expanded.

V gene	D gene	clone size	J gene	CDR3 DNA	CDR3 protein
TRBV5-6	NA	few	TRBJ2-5	TGTGCCAGCACCATGGCGGGGGCGTGGGAGACCCAGTACTTC	CASTMAGAWETQYF
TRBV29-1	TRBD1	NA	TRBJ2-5	TGCAGCGTTCTAATCGGACAGGGGGGGGAGACCCAGTACTTC	CSVLIGQGGETQYF
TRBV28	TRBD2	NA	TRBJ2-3	TGTGCCAGCAGCGGACTAGCCCCTCCAGATACGCAGTATTTT	CASSGLAPPDTQYF
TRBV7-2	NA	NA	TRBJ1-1	TGTGCCAGCAGCTGGGTCCAGGGAACTGAAGCTTTCTTT	CASSWVQGTEAFF
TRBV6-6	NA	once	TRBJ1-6	TGTGCCAGCAGCCAAGGGAGGGGCTTGTCACCCCTCCACTTT	CASSQGRGLSPLHF
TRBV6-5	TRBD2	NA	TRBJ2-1	TGTGCCAGCAGCCTCCGGGCAGCGGGAGCGAGGGAGCAGTTCTTC	CASSLRAAGAREQFF
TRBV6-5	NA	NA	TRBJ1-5	TGTGCCAGCAGTTACTCGCGGGGAGGCAATCAGCCCCAGCATTTT	CASSYSRGGNQPQHF
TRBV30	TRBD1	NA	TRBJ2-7	TGTGCCTGGAGTGTAGATTACAGGGGGCAGGGGGAGCAGTACTTC	CAWSVDYRGQGEQYF
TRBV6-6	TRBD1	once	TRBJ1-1	TGTGCCAGCAGCCTCCCGAGGGGGCGGGGGAACACTGAAGCTTTCTTT	CASSLPRGRGNTEAFF
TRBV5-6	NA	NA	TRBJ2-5	TGTGCCAGCAGCTTGGGGGGTAGTTATCAAGAGACCCAGTACTTC	CASSLGGSYQETQYF
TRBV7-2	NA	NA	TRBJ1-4	TGTGCCAGCAGCTTAGCGTTAGGCGATAATGAAAAACTGTTTTTT	CASSLALGDNEKLFF
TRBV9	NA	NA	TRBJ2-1	TGTGCCAGCAGCGTAGACCTGTGGAGTGAGCAGTTCTTC	CASSVDLWSEQFF
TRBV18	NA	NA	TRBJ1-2	TGTGCCAGCTCAAACATGACCCGGGACCTCCATATCGGCTATGGCTACACCTTC	CASSNMTRDLHIGYGYTF
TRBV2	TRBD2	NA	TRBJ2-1	TGTGCCAGCAGTCCTAGCGGGAGGGCCAGTGAGCAGTTCTTC	CASSPSGRASEQFF
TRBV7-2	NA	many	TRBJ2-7	TGTGCCAGCAGCGAATCCGGGACAAGATCATACGAGCAGTACTTC	CASSESGTRSYEQYF
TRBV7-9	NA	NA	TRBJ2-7	TGTGCCAGCAGCCCGCTTGGGGTAGCCTCCTACGAGCAGTACTTC	CASSPLGVASYEQYF
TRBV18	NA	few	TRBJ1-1	TGTGCCAGCTCACCACGACAAGTGGAGACTGAAGCTTTCTTT	CASSPRQVETEAFF
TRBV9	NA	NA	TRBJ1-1	TGTGCCAGCAGCGCGAAAGGAAGGAACACTGAAGCTTTCTTT	CASSAKGRNTEAFF
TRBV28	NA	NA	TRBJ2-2	TGTGCCAGCTACGTCCCCGGGGAGCTGTTTTTT	CASYVPGELFF
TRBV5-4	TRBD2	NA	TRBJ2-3	TGTGCCAGCAGCTTCCCTAGCGGGAGCGGCACAGATACGCAGTATTTT	CASSFPSGSGTDTQYF
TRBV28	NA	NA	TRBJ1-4	TGTGCCACCCAGACGGGGGGGACTGAAAAACTGTTTTTT	CATQTGGTEKLFF
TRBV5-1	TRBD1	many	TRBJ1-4	TGCGCCAGCAGCACCGGACAGGGCCGGGAAAAACTGTTTTTT	CASSTGQGREKLFF
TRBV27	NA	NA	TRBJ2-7	TGTGCCAGCAGTTCTTATGAGGGGGTGTGGGCCTACGAGCAGTACTTC	CASSSYEGVWAYEQYF
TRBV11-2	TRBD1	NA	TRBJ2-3	TGTGCCAGCAGCTTAGATTCGGGGACAGGGATTAGCACAGATACGCAGTATTTT	CASSLDSGTGISTDTQYF
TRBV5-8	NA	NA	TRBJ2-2	TGTGCCAGCAGGCATCGTTTGAGGCCGGTTGGTGGGAGCGGGGAGCTGTTTTTT	CASRHRLRPVGGSGELFF
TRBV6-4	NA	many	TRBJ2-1	TGTGCCAGCAGTTCCAGCGCCACCCGGGGCAATGAGCAGTTCTTC	CASSSSATRGNEQFF
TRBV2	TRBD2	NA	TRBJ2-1	TGTGCCAGCAGTGAAAGCGGGGGGGCCAATGAGCAGTTCTTC	CASSESGGANEQFF
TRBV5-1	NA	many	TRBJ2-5	TGCGCCAGCAGCTTGAGTGGGTTTCAAGAGACCCAGTACTTC	CASSLSGFQETQYF
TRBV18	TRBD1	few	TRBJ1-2	TGTGCCAGCTCACCAGACAGGGCAGACTATGGCTACACCTTC	CASSPDRADYGYTF
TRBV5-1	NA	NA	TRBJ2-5	TGCGCCAGCAGCTTGGCGGCACCTTGGGAAGAGACCCAGTACTTC	CASSLAAPWEETQYF
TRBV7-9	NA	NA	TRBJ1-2	TGTGCCAGCAGCCCTCCTGGGGGTGGCTACACCTTC	CASSPPGGGYTF
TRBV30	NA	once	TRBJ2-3	TGTGCCTGGAGTGGGAGAGCGAGAAGCACAGATACGCAGTATTTT	CAWSGRARSTDTQYF
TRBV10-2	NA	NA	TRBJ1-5	TGCGCCAGCAGTGCAGGGTCTGGGAATCAGCCCCAGCATTTT	CASSAGSGNQPQHF
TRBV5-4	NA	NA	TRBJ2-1	TGTGCCAGCAGCTCCGACTACGGGGGTGAGCAGTTCTTC	CASSSDYGGEQFF
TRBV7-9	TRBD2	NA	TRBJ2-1	TGTGCCAGCAGCCGCCGACTAGCGGGAGAACACGATGAGCAGTTCTTC	CASSRRLAGEHDEQFF
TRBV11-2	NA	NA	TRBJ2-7	TGTGCCAGCAACGACCGGGACGTGTCCTACGAGCAGTACTTC	CASNDRDVSYEQYF
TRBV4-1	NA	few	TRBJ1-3	TGCGCCAGCAGCCAAATCGGGACCCTGATTGGAAACACCATATATTTT	CASSQIGTLIGNTIYF
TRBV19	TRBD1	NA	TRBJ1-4	TGTGCCAGTAGTATCGGACAGGCCCAAAATGAAAAACTGTTTTTT	CASSIGQAQNEKLFF
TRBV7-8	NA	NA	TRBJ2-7	TGTGCCAGCAGCTTTATGGGCCCCTCCTACGAGCAGTACTTC	CASSFMGPSYEQYF
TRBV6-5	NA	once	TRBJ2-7	TGTGCCAGCACCGGGGACAACGAGCAGTACTTC	CASTGDNEQYF
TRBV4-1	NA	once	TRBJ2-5	TGCGCCAGCAGCCCCCGGTGGACGGCCCCGGGAGAGACCCAGTACTTC	CASSPRWTAPGETQYF
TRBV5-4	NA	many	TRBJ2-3	TGTGCCAGCAGCTTCGGCACAGATACGCAGTATTTT	CASSFGTDTQYF
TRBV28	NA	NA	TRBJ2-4	TGTGCCAGCAGGGCAGTAGCTAAAAACATTCAGTACTTC	CASRAVAKNIQYF
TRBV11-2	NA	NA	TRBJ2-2	TGTGCCAGCAGCCGTCAGTGGGGAAACACCGGGGAGCTGTTTTTT	CASSRQWGNTGELFF
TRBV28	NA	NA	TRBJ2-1	TGTGCCAGCAGACAGGGTCCTGGGGTCTACAATGAGCAGTTCTTC	CASRQGPGVYNEQFF
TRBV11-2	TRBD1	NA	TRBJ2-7	TGTGCCAGCAGCTTCCCGGGACAGGCCTTCTACGAGCAGTACTTC	CASSFPGQAFYEQYF
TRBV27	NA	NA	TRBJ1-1	TGTGCCAGCAGTTTACAGCAGCCTGCCACGTGGAACACTGAAGCTTTCTTT	CASSLQQPATWNTEAFF
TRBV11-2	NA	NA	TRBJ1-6	TGTGCCAGCAGCGCCAATTCCGCATGGGCCCTCCACTTT	CASSANSAWALHF
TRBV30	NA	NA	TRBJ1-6	TGTGCCTGGAGTGTGGGCAGCGGACCCCTCCACTTT	CAWSVGSGPLHF
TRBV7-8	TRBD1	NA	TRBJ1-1	TGTGCCAGCAGCCCCCGGGACAGGGGATGGACTGAAGCTTTCTTT	CASSPRDRGWTEAFF
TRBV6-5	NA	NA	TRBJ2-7	TGTGCCAGCAGTAACCGTGGGGGGCCCTACGAGCAGTACTTC	CASSNRGGPYEQYF
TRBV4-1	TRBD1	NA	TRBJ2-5	TGCGCCAGCAGCCCTGGCCCGAGGACAGGAGGCGAGACCCAGTACTTC	CASSPGPRTGGETQYF
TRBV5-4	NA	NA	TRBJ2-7	TGTGCCAGCAGTCCCGGACCCACCTCCTACGAGCAGTACTTC	CASSPGPTSYEQYF
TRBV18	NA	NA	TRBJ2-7	TGTGCCAGCTCGGGAGGACTGAAGCTCGACGAGCAGTACTTC	CASSGGLKLDEQYF
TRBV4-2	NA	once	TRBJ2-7	TGTGCCAGCAGCCACCTTGGACCCGGCTACGAGCAGTACTTC	CASSHLGPGYEQYF
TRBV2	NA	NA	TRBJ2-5	TGTGCCAGCACGAGGGGACTCCAAGAGACCCAGTACTTC	CASTRGLQETQYF
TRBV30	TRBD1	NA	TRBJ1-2	TGTGCCCGGAACCCAGGGGGGGGGCAGGATGGCTACACCTTC	CARNPGGGQDGYTF
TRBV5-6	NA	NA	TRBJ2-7	TGTGCCAGCAGCCGCGACGGTCCCTACTACGAGCAGTACTTC	CASSRDGPYYEQYF
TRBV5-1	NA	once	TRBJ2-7	TGCGCCAGCAGCTTCTCGTCCCTGGCGAACTACGAGCAGTACTTC	CASSFSSLANYEQYF